The following is a T cell receptor (beta chain) sequence with its context. This clonotype was picked up a small number of times. Its antigen is unknown. Per-base quality was not reported, and no clone a single base away is much larger than it. Ficoll-Paque density gradient centrifugation was used to isolate PBMCs. These reads were obtained on an Illumina NovaSeq 6000. TCRalpha and TCRbeta cDNA libraries were constructed by 5'RACE with constant-segment primers, with sample barcodes and unique molecular identifiers being introduced. Trizol reagent was used to extract RNA from every sample. Library amplification was performed in two PCR steps, and a second sample barcode and Illumina TruSeq adapters were introduced in the second step. Sequencing of the libraries was done on an Illumina NovaSeq, producing 2 x 150 bp paired-end reads. In the paper's pipeline: Reads were demultiplexed and collapsed into UMI-guided consensus sequences with migec v1.2.7. Using mixcr v2.1.11, UMI consensuses were aligned to TRA and TRB V and J templates and then assembled into clonotypes. A clonotype was counted as expanded or contracted only when both edgeR and NoisET called the clonotype significant, with the noise models trained on biological replicates. For edgeR calls, a false discovery rate-adjusted p below 0.01 and a log2 fold-change threshold of 1 were applied. As an exploratory analysis of dynamics, max-normalized trajectories of the 1000 most abundant clonotypes were examined with PCA combined with hierarchical clustering. Separately sequenced CD4+ and CD8+ repertoires were used to assign a CD4 or CD8 phenotype to each responding clone. In TCRdb, the public reads were trimmed at Q25 with fastp and aligned with MiXCR, with productive beta chains retained. Every distinct CDR3 protein forms one entry, paired with its most common genes and DNA. The authors' filters were not applied to this entry. The sample profile shows under 550,000 distinct CDR3 sequences; roughly 17% of them were found once. Together, the top ten hold roughly 21% of the sample.

Measured from the cysteine to the phenylalanine, the CDR3 is 16 residues long. Of all the DNA, just the CDR3 is kept, 48 bases in frame from base 1. Trimming accounts for 5 bases at V and 6 bases at J, while the number of junction bases matched to no gene is 11. Based on the germline V gene, the CDR1 and CDR2 sequences are SGHVS and FNYEAQ. This entry comes from a study of T-cell memory formation after mild COVID-19 (TCRdb year 2021). Some background on the complete study: TCR sequence clusters from the two donors were largely donor specific. In a couple of donors, T-cell clones that expanded and contracted after mild COVID-19 were followed by sequencing TCRalpha and TCRbeta repertoires longitudinally. Two young, previously healthy adult volunteers made up the cohort, one male and one female. Paper-wide results and their limitations: Contracting CD4+ clones were located mainly in the CM and EM memory subsets, whereas CD8+ clones were found to be enriched in EMRA. Only a couple of mild cases were covered in the study, and larger cohorts including severe cases with pre-infection samples were considered necessary. The detection of some responding clones in pre-infection memory suggests that pre-existing cross-reactive memory T cells joined the SARS-CoV-2 response. SARS-CoV-2 specificity was not confirmed for the second-wave clones peaking on day 37. Clones that contracted from day 15 to 85 showed balanced CD4/CD8 phenotypes, whereas a second wave of clones that expanded from day 15 to 37 leaned towards CD4+.

Recombination connected TRBV7-6 to TRBJ2-2, and 8 junction bases match TRBD2. The sample was PBMCs or a T cell subset sorted from them (not recorded which). The TCR comes from a man younger than 35 who had mild COVID-19 (a few samples of this study predate the infection). The sample titles of this study are shuffled in the database, so cell type and time point are left out; the donor was told from shared clones. The nucleotides read TGTGCCAGCAGCGGCGCACTAGCGGCGGGCCCCGGGGAGCTGTTTTTT. This codes for CASSGALAAGPGELFF. Full variable domain (CDR3 extended with the reference TRBV7-6 and TRBJ2-2 proteins): GAGVSQSPRYKVTKRGQDVALRCDPISGHVSLYWYRQALGQGPEFLTYFNYEAQQDKSGLPNDRFSAERPEGSISTLTIQRTEQRDSAMYRCASSGALAAGPGELFFGEGSRLTVL.